Shown below are 19 T cell receptor beta chains from a single sample sequenced in a study of tumour-infiltrating T cells in Burkitt lymphoma. Profiled with immunoSEQ multiplex PCR; TCRdb holds only in-frame clones, not every one. The profile shows around 2,000 clones, about 78% of them singletons. Sequences were obtained from tumor tissue. Every receptor here comes from a human donor with diffuse large B-cell lymphoma.

This chain uses TRBV28 with TRBJ1-4; D is unclear. The V end was cut by 7 bases, the J end by 4 bases, with 13 bases between. CDR1 and CDR2 from the germline V gene are MDHEN and SYDVKM. The CDR3 has 14 amino acids. Here the CDR3 DNA reads TGTGCCAGCACCAGCTACAAGGATAATGAAAAACTGTTTTTT. Translating it yields CASTSYKDNEKLFF. The full variable domain, its missing parts supplied by reference TRBV28 and TRBJ1-4, is DVKVTQSSRYLVKRTGEKVFLECVQDMDHENMFWYRQDPGLGLRLIYFSYDVKMKEKGDIPEGYSVSREKKERFSLILESASTNQTSMYLCASTSYKDNEKLFFGSGTQLSVL.

The chain has TRBV5-8 and TRBJ2-7; D is uncertain. Germline V gives CDR1 SGHTS, CDR2 YDEGEE. Trimming removed 6 bases at V and 2 bases at J, with 3 bases between. The CDR3 length is 10 residues. The CDR3 loop reads CASTTYEQYF. CDR3 coding DNA: TGTGCCAGCACGACCTACGAGCAGTACTTC. Full variable domain (remainder filled in from reference TRBV5-8 and TRBJ2-7): EAGVTQSPTHLIKTRGQQATLRCSPISGHTSVYWYQQALGLGLQFLLWYDEGEERNRGNFPPRFSGRQFPNYSSELNVNALELEDSALYLCASTTYEQYFGPGTRLTVT.

The chain combines TRBV6-1 with TRBJ1-2; 9 bases agree with TRBD1. Germline trimming cut 8 bases from V and 5 bases from J; bases unmatched to any gene: 12. The CDR3 totals 15 residues. Germline V CDR1 and CDR2: MNHNS, SASEGT. The CDR3 loop reads CASVPTGGGYYGYTF. CDR3 bases: TGTGCCAGCGTACCCACAGGGGGCGGCTATTATGGCTACACCTTC.

V and J are TRBV7-8 and TRBJ1-2; the D gene is possibly TRBD1 (5 bases). The germline V gene has CDR1 SGHVS and CDR2 FQNEAQ. Trimming removed 4 bases at V and 2 bases at J, with 17 bases between. The CDR3 extends over 16 amino acids. CDR3 sequence reads: CASSSYLGESNYGYTF. The CDR3 DNA is TGTGCCAGCAGCTCTTACCTGGGGGAGTCCAACTATGGCTACACCTTC.

V and J are TRBV23-1 and TRBJ2-1; TRBD2 might be the D (5 bases). TRBV23-1 is recorded as an ORF, its role being uncertain. The CDR3 totals 15 residues. V was pared by 4 bases and J by 8 bases, with 18 bases between. CDR3 bases: TGCGCCAGCAGTCGGAAACGGGGTGGAAGGGATGAGCAGTTCTTC. It translates to CASSRKRGGRDEQFF.

V gene TRBV5-4 combines with J gene TRBJ2-7, with TRBD1 matching 7 bases. The V segment lost 3 bases and the J segment 4 bases; nucleotides outside the gene matches: 4. Germline V gives CDR1 SGHNT, CDR2 YYREEE (reference sequence). This CDR3 is built from 13 residues. The CDR3 sequence is CASSSRDRYEQYF. The CDR3 DNA reads as TGTGCCAGCAGCTCCCGGGACAGATACGAGCAGTACTTC.

This clone was seen more than once but under ten times. The chain has TRBV28 and TRBJ1-4; D may be TRBD1 (5 bases). Looked up from germline, CDR1 is MDHEN and CDR2 is SYDVKM. Trimming pared 2 bases from V and 8 bases from J, leaving 18 bases between. CDR3 size: 16 residues. CDR3 loop: CASSLTAADDREKLFF. DNA of the CDR3: TGTGCCAGCAGTTTAACGGCCGCGGACGACAGAGAAAAACTGTTTTTT.

The rearrangement joins TRBV5-6 to TRBJ2-7; tentatively, D is TRBD2 (6 bases). Germline-derived CDR1 and CDR2 are SGHDT and YYEEEE. V was cut by 5 bases and J by 2 bases, with 8 bases left in between. The CDR3 contains 12 residues. The CDR3 DNA reads TGTGCCAGCAGGGGGGGAACCTACGAGCAGTACTTC. Encoded protein: CASRGGTYEQYF.

The chain is built from TRBV7-8 and TRBJ2-7, with TRBD2 as a possible D gene (5 bases). Deletions cut 1 base from V and 4 bases from J, with 11 bases between. From germline, CDR1 is SGHVS and CDR2 FQNEAQ. The CDR3 totals 14 residues. The CDR3 sequence: CASSLGGSGYEQYF. CDR3 coding DNA: TGTGCCAGCAGCTTAGGTGGCTCGGGATACGAGCAGTACTTC. The entire variable domain, with the rest obtained from reference TRBV7-8 and TRBJ2-7, is as follows: GAGVSQSPRYKVAKRGQDVALRCDPISGHVSLFWYQQALGQGPEFLTYFQNEAQLDKSGLPSDRFFAERPEGSVSTLKIQRTQQEDSAVYLCASSLGGSGYEQYFGPGTRLTVT.

The V call is TRBV27, the J call TRBJ2-1; D is possibly TRBD2 (6 bases). The V gene's germline CDR1 is MNHEY and CDR2 SMNVEV (reference sequence). The CDR3 consists of 12 residues. V lost 8 bases and J 5 bases, leaving 10 bases between the germline ends. The DNA of the CDR3 is TGTGCCAGCTGGAGGGTCGACAATGAGCAGTTCTTC. This sequence encodes CASWRVDNEQFF.

The chain combines TRBV5-1 with TRBJ1-3, with D uncertain. The CDR3 is 11 residues long. With 6 bases removed from V and 0 bases from J, the gap between germline ends came to 1 base. Germline V lookup: CDR1 SGHRS, CDR2 YFSETQ. The CDR3 loop is CASTSGNTIYF. CDR3 nucleotide sequence: TGCGCCAGCACCTCTGGAAACACCATATATTTT.

This chain's CDR3 is CASSFTSNQPQHF. The CDR3 DNA reads as TGTGCCAGCAGTTTTACGAGCAATCAGCCCCAGCATTTT. The rearrangement joins TRBV28 to TRBJ1-5; D is unclear. CDR1 is MDHEN, CDR2 SYDVKM, per germline. The CDR3 length is 13 residues. The V end lost 3 bases, the J end lost 1 base, and 4 bases lay between the germline ends.

DNA for the CDR3: TGTGCCAGCAGCTACTCAGGACTAATCCTCCATGAGCAGTTCTTC. Protein sequence: CASSYSGLILHEQFF. The chain couples TRBV5-6 to TRBJ2-1; D may be TRBD2 (6 bases). Trimming shortened V by 3 bases and J by 8 bases, and 18 bases separated the two germline ends. The CDR3 length is 15 residues. CDR1 is SGHDT, CDR2 YYEEEE, per germline.

The gene calls are TRBV27 and TRBJ2-7; 7 bases match TRBD1. There are 13 residues in the CDR3. The V gene end was trimmed by 6 bases and the J gene end by 3 bases; junction bases not matched to a gene: 5. Germline lookup yields CDR1 MNHEY and CDR2 SMNVEV (reference sequence). The CDR3 DNA follows: TGTGCCAGCAGCTTGGGGACAGTCTACGAGCAGTACTTC. Protein: CASSLGTVYEQYF.

V usage is TRBV6-1 and J usage is TRBJ2-2; no definite D call. With 1 base removed from V and 14 bases from J, the gap between germline ends came to 11 bases. Per germline, CDR1 MNHNS and CDR2 SASEGT. The CDR3 runs to 12 residues. The CDR3 is CASSEGVYLLFF. In DNA form, the CDR3 reads TGTGCCAGCAGTGAAGGGGTCTACCTCCTGTTTTTT.

This sequence joins TRBV19 and TRBJ1-1; D might be TRBD1 (5 bases). The CDR3 has 12 residues. Trimming removed 8 bases at V and 9 bases at J, with 16 bases between. The V gene's germline CDR1 is LNHDA and CDR2 SQIVND (reference sequence). CDR3 in DNA: TGTGCCAGTTCAGGGATACCCAAGAAAGCTTTCTTT. It encodes CASSGIPKKAFF.

The V and J genes are TRBV7-2 and TRBJ2-3; D ambiguous. This CDR3 region has 12 residues. CDR1 is SGHTA and CDR2 is FQGNSA in the germline V gene. V lost 4 bases and J 6 bases, leaving 8 bases between the germline ends. CDR3 nucleotides: TGTGCCAGCAGCTCCCTAGGGGATACGCAGTATTTT. Translated: CASSSLGDTQYF.

The V call is TRBV9, the J call TRBJ2-3; no reliable D call. Germline assignment: CDR1 SGDLS and CDR2 YYNGEE. The CDR3 runs 16 residues. The V and J ends lost 0 bases and 0 bases respectively, with 11 bases between them. The DNA of the CDR3 is TGTGCCAGCAGCGTAGGGTGGGGTCTAAGCACAGATACGCAGTATTTT. Translation: CASSVGWGLSTDTQYF.

V is TRBV6-5 and J is TRBJ1-5; 10 nucleotides match TRBD1. The trim removed 6 bases at V and 10 bases at J, leaving 12 bases unmatched. CDR3 length equals 15 residues. Per the germline V gene, CDR1 is MNHEY and CDR2 is SVGAGI. CDR3 loop: CASRPFSGTGDPQHF. The CDR3 DNA reads TGTGCCAGCAGACCCTTTTCCGGGACAGGGGATCCCCAGCATTTT.